This T cell receptor beta chain comes out of a study of T-cell reconstitution after alpha-beta-depleted transplantation in children. Overall study findings and caveats: Where alpha-beta T cells came from about two months after transplant was reportedly several hundred expanded graft clones. There were some patients whose high TCRbeta diversity at day 60 came from surviving recipient T cells and thymic progenitors.

V lost 0 bases, J lost 5 bases, and 12 bases lay in between. The CDR3 covers 15 residues. Germline lookup yields CDR1 ENHRY and CDR2 SYGVKD. A word on this clonotype: Its antigen remains unidentified.

The library targeted TCRbeta and was prepared with unique molecular identifiers. TCRdb processed the PCR reads anew with MiXCR; each CDR3 protein has one entry. The data show hundreds of thousands of distinct CDR3 sequences, around 15% seen once. Here the sequenced sample was PBMCs, mostly from graft donor cells, taken 360 days after TCRalphabeta/CD19-depleted stem cell transplant. This sequence joins TRBV10-3 and TRBJ2-3; D is unclear. The receptor was derived from a boy less than two years old who had a stem cell transplant for Wiskott-Aldrich syndrome, so the T cells may come from the graft donor. CDR3 residues: CAISESLQRQDTQYF. In nucleotides, the CDR3 is TGTGCCATCAGTGAGTCATTACAGCGCCAAGATACGCAGTATTTT.